This T cell receptor (beta chain) was recorded in a study of response to subunit inactivated influenza vaccine. Study-wide results and caveats: Each seasonal influenza vaccination, the authors suggested, recruits few new T cells.

TCRdb recomputed calls from the RT-PCR reads with MiXCR, one row per CDR3 protein. The sample shows 250,000 to 350,000 distinct CDR3 sequences, about 20% of them seen only once. This CDR3 has 14 amino acids. Germline values: CDR1 MNHEY, CDR2 SMNVEV (reference sequence). The V end was cut by 5 bases, the J end by 5 bases, with 15 bases between. Details on this clonotype: Its matching antigen is unknown.

The chain employs TRBV27 and TRBJ1-1; a possible D gene is TRBD1 (6 bases). The sequence was collected from a man aged 45 to 70 who received an inactivated influenza vaccine. Here the sequenced sample was PBMCs from blood, taken around 22 months after vaccination. CDR3 coding DNA: TGTGCCAGCAGTCAACAGGGTTGGACGACTGAAGCTTTCTTT. The encoded protein is CASSQQGWTTEAFF.